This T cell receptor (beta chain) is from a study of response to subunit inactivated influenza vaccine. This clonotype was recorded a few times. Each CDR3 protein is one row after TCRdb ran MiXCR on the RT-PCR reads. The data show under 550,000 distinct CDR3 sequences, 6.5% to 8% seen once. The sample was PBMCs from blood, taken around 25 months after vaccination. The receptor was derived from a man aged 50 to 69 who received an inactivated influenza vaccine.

DNA for the CDR3: TGCGCCAGCACCTCTCGGGCCAGCGGGGGGACCGAGCAGTACTTC. Its protein is CASTSRASGGTEQYF. This chain uses TRBV10-2 with TRBJ2-7; 9 bases agree with TRBD2. V trimming: 7 bases; J trimming: 6 bases; junction bases outside the gene matches: 13. Germline V gene data show CDR1 as WSHSY and CDR2 as SAAADI. The CDR3 is 15 amino acids.